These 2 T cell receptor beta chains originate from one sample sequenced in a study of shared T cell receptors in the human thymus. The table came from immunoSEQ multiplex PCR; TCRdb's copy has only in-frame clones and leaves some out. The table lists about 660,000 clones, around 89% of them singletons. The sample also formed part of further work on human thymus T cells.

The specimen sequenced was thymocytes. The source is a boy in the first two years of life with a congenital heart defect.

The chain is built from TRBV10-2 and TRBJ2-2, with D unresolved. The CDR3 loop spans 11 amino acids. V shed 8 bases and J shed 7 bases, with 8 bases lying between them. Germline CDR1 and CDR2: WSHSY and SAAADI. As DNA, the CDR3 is TGCGCCAGCCTCGGGTACGGGGAGCTGTTTTTT. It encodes CASLGYGELFF.

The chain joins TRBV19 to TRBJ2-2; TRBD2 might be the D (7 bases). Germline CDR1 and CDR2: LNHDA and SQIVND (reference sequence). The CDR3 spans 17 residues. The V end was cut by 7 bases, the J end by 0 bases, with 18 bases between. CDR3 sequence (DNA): TGTGCCAGTACCCTGGGGGAGGGGGGGACGAACACCGGGGAGCTGTTTTTT. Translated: CASTLGEGGTNTGELFF.